This T cell receptor (beta chain) was observed in a study of radiation and T cells in renal cell carcinoma. Findings and caveats of the study: In nephrectomy-only tumors, top 100 clonotypes averaged about 45%, versus around 50% irradiated.

The CDR3 is made up of 13 amino acids. Trimming took 5 bases from V and 4 from J; bases not matched to a gene: 4. Germline CDR1 reads MNHEY; CDR2 reads SVGAGI. Profiling relied on immunoSEQ multiplex PCR, and the TCRdb table lists in-frame clones only, not all of them. The repertoire holds 15,000 or so clones, with around 50% as singletons. This sample's treatment: treatment-naive control, cytoreductive nephrectomy. Control tumors came from a handful of females and about ten males, aged about 35 to 82. This clone has only one observation. The antigen is not known. The chain combines TRBV6-5 with TRBJ1-2, with TRBD1 matching 7 bases. Here the sequenced sample was tumor tissue, taken from a patient whose treatment was nephrectomy without radiotherapy. This sequence was found in a man aged 50 or older with renal cell carcinoma. The CDR3 is CASSAQGSYGYTF. The CDR3, as DNA: TGTGCCAGCAGTGCACAGGGGTCCTATGGCTACACCTTC.